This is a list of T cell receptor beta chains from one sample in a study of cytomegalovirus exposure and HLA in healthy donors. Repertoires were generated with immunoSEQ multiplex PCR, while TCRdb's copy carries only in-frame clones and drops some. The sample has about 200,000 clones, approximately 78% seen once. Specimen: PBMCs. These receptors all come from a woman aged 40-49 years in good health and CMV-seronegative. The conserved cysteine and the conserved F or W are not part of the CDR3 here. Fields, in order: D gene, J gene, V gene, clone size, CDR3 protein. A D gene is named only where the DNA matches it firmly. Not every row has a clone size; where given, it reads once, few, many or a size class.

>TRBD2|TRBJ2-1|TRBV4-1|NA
ASSQEPSGREQF
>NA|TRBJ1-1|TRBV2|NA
ASSDRGTEAF
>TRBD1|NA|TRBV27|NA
ASSTQGASYEQY
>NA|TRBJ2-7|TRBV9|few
ASSAGQISYEQY
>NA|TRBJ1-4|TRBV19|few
ASSPLNEKLF
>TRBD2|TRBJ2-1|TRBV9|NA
ASSGGGTYSYNEQF
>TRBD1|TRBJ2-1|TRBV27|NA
ASSSGQAFSYNEQF
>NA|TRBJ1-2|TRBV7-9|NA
SSSIGGGQANYGYT
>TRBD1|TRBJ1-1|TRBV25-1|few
ASSAHPNRGNEAF
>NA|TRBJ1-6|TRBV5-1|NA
ASSLGGGAYNSPLH
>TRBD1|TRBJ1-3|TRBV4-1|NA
ASSQVDRDYYTIY
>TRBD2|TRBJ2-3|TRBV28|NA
ASLSSGLAGGPLQY
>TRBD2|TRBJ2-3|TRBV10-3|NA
AISYLRTSGRSRSTDTQY
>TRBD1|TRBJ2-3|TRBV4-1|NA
ASSQGQGPDTQY
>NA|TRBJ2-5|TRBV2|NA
ASTLGLAREAETQY
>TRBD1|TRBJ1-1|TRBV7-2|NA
ASSLRLDRYTEAF
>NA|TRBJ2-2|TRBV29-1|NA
SCGDTGELF